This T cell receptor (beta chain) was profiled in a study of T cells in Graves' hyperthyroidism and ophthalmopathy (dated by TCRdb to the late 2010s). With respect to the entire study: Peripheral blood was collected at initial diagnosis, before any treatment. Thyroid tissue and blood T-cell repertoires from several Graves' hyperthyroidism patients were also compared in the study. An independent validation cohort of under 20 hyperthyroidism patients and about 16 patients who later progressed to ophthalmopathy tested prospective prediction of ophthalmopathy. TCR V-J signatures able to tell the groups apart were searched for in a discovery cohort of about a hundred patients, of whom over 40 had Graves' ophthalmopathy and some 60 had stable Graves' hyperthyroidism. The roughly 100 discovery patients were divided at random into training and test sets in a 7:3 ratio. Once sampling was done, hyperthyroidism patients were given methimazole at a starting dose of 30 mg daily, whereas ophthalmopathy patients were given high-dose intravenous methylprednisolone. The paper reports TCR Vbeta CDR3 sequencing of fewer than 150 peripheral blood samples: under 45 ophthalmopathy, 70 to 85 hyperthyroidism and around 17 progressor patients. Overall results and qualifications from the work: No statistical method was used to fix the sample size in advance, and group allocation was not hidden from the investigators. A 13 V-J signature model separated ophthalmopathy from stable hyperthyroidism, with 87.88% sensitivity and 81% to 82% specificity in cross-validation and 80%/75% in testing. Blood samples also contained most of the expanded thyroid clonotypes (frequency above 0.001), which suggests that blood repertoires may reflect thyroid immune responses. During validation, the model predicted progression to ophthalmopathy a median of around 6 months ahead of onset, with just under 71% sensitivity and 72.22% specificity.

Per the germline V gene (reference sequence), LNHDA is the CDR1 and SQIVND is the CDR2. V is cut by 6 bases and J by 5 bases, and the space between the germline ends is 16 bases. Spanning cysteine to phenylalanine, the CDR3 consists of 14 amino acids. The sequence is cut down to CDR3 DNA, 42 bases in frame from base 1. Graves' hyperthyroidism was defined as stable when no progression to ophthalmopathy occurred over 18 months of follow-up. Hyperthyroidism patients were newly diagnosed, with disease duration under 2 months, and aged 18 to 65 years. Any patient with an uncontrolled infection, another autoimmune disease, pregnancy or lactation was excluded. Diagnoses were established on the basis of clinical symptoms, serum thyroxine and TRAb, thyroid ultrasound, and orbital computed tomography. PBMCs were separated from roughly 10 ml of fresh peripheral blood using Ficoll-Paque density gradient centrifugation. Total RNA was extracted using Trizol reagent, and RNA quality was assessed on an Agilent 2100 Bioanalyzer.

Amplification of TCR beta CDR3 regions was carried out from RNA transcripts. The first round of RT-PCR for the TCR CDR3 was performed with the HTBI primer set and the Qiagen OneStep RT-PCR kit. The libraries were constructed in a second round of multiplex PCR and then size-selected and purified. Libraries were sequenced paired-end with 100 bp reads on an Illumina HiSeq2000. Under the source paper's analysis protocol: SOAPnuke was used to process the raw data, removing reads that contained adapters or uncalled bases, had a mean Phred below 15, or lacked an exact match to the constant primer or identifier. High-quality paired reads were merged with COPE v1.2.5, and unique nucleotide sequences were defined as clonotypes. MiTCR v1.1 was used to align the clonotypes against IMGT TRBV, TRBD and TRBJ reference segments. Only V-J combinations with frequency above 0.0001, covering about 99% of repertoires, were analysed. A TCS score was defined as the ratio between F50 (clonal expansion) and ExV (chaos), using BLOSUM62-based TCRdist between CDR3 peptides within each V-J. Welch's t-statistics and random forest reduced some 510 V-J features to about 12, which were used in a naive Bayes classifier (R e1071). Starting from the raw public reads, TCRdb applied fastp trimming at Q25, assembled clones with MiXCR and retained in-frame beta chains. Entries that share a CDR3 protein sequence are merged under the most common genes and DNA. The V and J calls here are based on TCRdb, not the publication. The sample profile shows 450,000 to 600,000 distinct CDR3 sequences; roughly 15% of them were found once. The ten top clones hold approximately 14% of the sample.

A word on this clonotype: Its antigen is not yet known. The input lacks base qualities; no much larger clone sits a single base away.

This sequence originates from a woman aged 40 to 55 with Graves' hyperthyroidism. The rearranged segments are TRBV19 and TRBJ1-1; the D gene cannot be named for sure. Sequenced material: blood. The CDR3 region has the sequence CASSTTRPGTEAFF. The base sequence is TGTGCCAGTAGCACAACGAGGCCCGGGACTGAAGCTTTCTTT.